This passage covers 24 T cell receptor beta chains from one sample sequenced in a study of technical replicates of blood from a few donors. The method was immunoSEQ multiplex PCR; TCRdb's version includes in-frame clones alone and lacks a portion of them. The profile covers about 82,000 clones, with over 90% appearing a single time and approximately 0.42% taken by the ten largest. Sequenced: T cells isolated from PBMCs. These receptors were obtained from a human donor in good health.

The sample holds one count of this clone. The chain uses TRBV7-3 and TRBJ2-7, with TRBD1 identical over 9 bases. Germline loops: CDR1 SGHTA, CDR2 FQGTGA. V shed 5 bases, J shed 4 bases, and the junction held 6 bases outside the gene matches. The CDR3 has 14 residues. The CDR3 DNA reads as TGTGCCAGCAGCGTGGAACAGGGGGCTTACGAGCAGTACTTC. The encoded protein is CASSVEQGAYEQYF. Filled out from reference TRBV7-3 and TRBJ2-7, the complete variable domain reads GAGVSQTPSNKVTEKGKYVELRCDPISGHTALYWYRQSLGQGPEFLIYFQGTGAADDSGLPNDRFFAVRPEGSVSTLKIQRTERGDSAVYLCASSVEQGAYEQYFGPGTRLTVT.

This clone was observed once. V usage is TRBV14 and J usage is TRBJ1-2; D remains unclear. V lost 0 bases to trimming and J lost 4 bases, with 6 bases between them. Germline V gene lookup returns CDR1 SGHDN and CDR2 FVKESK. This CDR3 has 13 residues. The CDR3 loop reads CASSQDRSYGYTF. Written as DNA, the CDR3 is TGTGCCAGCAGCCAAGATCGGTCCTATGGCTACACCTTC.

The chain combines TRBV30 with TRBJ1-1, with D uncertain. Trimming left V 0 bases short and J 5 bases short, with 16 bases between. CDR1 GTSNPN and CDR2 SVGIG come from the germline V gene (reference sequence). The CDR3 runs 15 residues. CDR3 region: CAWSVGGRPGTEAFF. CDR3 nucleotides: TGTGCCTGGAGTGTAGGTGGCCGGCCGGGGACTGAAGCTTTCTTT.

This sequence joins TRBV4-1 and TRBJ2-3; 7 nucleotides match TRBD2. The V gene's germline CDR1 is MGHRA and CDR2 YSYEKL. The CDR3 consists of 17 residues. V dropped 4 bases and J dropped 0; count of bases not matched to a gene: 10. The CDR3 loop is CASSLNGTIHSTDTQYF. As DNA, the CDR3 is TGCGCCAGCAGCCTAAATGGGACTATACATAGCACAGATACGCAGTATTTT.

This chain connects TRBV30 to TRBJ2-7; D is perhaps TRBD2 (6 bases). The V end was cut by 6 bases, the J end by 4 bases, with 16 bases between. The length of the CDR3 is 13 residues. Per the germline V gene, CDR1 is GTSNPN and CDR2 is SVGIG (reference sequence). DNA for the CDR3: TGTGCCTGTCCGTCCGGACTACAATACGAGCAGTACTTC. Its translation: CACPSGLQYEQYF.

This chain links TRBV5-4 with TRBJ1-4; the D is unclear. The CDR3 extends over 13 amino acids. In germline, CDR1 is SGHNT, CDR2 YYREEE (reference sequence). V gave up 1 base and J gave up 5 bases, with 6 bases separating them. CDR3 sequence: CASSLQANEKLFF. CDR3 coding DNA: TGTGCCAGCAGCTTGCAGGCGAATGAAAAACTGTTTTTT.

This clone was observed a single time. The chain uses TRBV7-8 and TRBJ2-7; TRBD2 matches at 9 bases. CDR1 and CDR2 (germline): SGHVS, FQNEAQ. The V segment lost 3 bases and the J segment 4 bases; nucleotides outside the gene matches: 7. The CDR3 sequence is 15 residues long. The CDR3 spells CASSLGAGGTYEQYF. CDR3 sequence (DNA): TGTGCCAGCAGCTTGGGAGCGGGAGGAACTTACGAGCAGTACTTC. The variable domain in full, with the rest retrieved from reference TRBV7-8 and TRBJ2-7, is GAGVSQSPRYKVAKRGQDVALRCDPISGHVSLFWYQQALGQGPEFLTYFQNEAQLDKSGLPSDRFFAERPEGSVSTLKIQRTQQEDSAVYLCASSLGAGGTYEQYFGPGTRLTVT.

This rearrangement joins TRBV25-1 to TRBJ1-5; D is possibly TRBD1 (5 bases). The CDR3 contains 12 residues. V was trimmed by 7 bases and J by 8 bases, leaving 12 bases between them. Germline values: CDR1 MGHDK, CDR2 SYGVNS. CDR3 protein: CASTAGMEPQHF. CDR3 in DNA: TGTGCCAGCACAGCAGGGATGGAGCCCCAGCATTTT.

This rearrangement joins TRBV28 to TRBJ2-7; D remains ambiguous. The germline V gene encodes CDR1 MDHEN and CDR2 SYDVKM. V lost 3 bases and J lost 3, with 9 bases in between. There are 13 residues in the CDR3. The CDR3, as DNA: TGTGCCAGCAGTTTTTTTGTCGGCTACGAGCAGTACTTC. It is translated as CASSFFVGYEQYF.

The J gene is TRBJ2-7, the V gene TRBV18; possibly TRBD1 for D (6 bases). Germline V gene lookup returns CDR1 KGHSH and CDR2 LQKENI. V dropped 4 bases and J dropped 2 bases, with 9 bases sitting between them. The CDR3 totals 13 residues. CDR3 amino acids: CASSRTATYEQYF. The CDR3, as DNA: TGTGCCAGCTCACGGACAGCCACCTACGAGCAGTACTTC.

The CDR3 DNA sequence: TGTGCCAGCAATAATATCAGGGGGCTTAACACCTACGAGCAGTACTTC. It translates to CASNNIRGLNTYEQYF. This sequence joins TRBV5-6 and TRBJ2-7, with 8 bases fitting TRBD1. The ends lost 6 bases at V and 2 bases at J; junction bases unmatched: 13. Germline loops: CDR1 SGHDT, CDR2 YYEEEE. This CDR3 spans 16 amino acids.

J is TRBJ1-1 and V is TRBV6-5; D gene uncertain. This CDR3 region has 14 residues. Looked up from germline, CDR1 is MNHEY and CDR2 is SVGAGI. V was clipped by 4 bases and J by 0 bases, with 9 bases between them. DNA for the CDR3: TGTGCCAGCAGTTTCTCTCTATTGAACACTGAAGCTTTCTTT. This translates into CASSFSLLNTEAFF.

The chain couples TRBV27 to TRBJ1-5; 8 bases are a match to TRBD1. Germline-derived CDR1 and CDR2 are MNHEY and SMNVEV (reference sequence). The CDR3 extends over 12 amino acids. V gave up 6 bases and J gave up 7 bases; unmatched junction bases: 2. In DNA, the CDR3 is TGTGCCAGCAGATCAGGGGGCCAGCCCCAGCATTTT. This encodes CASRSGGQPQHF.

The CDR3 sequence is CASTNKRGAYGYTF. The DNA of the CDR3 is TGTGCCAGCACTAACAAACGGGGGGCTTATGGCTACACCTTC. The rearrangement joins TRBV7-9 to TRBJ1-2; the D gene is possibly TRBD1 (6 bases). Germline V CDR1 and CDR2: SEHNR, FQNEAQ (reference sequence). The CDR3 runs 14 residues. Trimming pared 7 bases from V and 5 bases from J, leaving 17 bases between.

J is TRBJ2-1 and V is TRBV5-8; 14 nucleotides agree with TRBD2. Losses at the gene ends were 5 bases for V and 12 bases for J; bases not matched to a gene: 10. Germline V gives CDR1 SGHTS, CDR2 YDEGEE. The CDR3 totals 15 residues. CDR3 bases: TGTGCCAGCAGTTTCGGGACTAGCGGGAGTTCCTGGCAGTTCTTC. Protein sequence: CASSFGTSGSSWQFF.

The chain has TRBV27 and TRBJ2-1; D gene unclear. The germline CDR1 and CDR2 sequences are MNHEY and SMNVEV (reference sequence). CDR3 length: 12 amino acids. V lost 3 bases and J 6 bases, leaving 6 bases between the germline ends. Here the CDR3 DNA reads TGTGCCAGCAGTTTTCAGGCCAATGAGCAGTTCTTC. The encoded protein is CASSFQANEQFF.

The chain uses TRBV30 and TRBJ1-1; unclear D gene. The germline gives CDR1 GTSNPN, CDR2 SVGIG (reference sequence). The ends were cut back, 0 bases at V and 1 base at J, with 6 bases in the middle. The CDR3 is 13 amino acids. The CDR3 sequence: CAWSVHGNTEAFF. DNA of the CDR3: TGTGCCTGGAGTGTACATGGGAACACTGAAGCTTTCTTT.

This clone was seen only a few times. CDR3 amino acids: CASSGEGRSTEAFF. Here the CDR3 DNA reads TGTGCCAGCAGTGGAGAGGGAAGGAGCACTGAAGCTTTCTTT. The rearrangement uses TRBV6-1 and TRBJ1-1; the D is unclear. The ends were cut back, 4 bases at V and 4 bases at J, with 13 bases in the middle. The CDR3 is 14 residues long. From germline, CDR1 is MNHNS and CDR2 SASEGT.

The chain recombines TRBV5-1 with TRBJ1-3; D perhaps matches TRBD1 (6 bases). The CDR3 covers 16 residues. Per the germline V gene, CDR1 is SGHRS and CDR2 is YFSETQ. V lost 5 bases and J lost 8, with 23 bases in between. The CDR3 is CASRLHSGEFGDTIYF. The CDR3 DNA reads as TGCGCCAGCAGACTCCATTCAGGGGAGTTCGGGGACACCATATATTTT.

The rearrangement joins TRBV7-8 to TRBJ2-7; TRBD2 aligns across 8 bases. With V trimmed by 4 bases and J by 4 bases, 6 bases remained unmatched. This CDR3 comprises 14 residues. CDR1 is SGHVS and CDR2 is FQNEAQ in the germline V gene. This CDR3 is CASSSPGLEYEQYF. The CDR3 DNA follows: TGTGCCAGCAGCTCGCCGGGACTAGAGTACGAGCAGTACTTC.

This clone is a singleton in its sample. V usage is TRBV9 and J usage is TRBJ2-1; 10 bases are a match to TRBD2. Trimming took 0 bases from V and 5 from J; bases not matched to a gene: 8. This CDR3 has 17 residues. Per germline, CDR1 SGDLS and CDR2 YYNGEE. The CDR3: CASSVAGSGRSNNEQFF. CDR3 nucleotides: TGTGCCAGCAGCGTAGCAGGTAGCGGGAGGAGTAACAATGAGCAGTTCTTC.

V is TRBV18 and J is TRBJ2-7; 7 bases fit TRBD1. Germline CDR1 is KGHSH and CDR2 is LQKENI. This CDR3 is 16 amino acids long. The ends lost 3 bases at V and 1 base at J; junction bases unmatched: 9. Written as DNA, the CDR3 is TGTGCCAGCTCACCGTTGGGACAGATCATTTCCTACGAGCAGTACTTC. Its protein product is CASSPLGQIISYEQYF. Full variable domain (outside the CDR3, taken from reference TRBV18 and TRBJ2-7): NAGVMQNPRHLVRRRGQEARLRCSPMKGHSHVYWYRQLPEEGLKFMVYLQKENIIDESGMPKERFSAEFPKEGPSILRIQQVVRGDSAAYFCASSPLGQIISYEQYFGPGTRLTVT.

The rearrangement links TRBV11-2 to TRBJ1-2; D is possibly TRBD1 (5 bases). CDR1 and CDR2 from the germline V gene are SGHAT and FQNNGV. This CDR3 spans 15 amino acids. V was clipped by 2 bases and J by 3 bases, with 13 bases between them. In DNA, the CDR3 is TGTGCCAGCAGCTTATGGCGGGGGGATGACTATGGCTACACCTTC. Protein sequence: CASSLWRGDDYGYTF.

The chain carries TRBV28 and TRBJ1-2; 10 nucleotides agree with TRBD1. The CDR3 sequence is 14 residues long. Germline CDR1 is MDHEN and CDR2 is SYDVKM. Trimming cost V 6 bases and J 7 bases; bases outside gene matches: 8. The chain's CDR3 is CASRDRGPLRGYTF. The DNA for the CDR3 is TGTGCCAGCAGAGACAGGGGGCCTTTGCGTGGCTACACCTTC.